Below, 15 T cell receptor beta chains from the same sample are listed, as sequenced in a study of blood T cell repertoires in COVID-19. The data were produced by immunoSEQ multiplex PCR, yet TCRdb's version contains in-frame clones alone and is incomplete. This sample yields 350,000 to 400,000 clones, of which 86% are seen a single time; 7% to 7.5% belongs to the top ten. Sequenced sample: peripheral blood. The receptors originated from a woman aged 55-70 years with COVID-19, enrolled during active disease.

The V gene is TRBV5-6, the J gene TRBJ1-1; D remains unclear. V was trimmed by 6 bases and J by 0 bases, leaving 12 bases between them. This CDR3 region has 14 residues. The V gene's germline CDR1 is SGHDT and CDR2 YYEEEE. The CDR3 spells CASTGLGVNTEAFF. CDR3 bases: TGTGCCAGCACCGGGCTCGGGGTGAACACTGAAGCTTTCTTT.

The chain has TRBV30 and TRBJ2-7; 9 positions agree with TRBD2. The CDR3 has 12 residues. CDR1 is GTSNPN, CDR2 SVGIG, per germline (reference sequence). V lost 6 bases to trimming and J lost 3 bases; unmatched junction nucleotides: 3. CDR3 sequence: CACSGGLYEQYF. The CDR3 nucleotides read TGTGCCTGTAGCGGGGGCCTCTACGAGCAGTACTTC.

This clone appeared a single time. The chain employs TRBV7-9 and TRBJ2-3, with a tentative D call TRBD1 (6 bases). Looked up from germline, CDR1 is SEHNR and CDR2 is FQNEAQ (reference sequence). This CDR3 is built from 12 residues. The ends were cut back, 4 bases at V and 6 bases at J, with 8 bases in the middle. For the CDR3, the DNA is TGTGCCAGCAGCTGGCAGGGGGATACGCAGTATTTT. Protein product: CASSWQGDTQYF. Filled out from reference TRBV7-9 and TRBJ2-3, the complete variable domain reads DTGVSQNPRHKITKRGQNVTFRCDPISEHNRLYWYRQTLGQGPEFLTYFQNEAQLEKSRLLSDRFSAERPKGSFSTLEIQRTEQGDSAMYLCASSWQGDTQYFGPGTRLTVL.

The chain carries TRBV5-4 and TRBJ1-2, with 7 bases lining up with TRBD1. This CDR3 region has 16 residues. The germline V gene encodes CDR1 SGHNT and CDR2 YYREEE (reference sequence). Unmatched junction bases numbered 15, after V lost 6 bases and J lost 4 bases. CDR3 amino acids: CASTEPDRRIGYGYTF. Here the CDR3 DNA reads TGTGCCAGCACCGAACCGGACAGGCGGATAGGCTATGGCTACACCTTC.

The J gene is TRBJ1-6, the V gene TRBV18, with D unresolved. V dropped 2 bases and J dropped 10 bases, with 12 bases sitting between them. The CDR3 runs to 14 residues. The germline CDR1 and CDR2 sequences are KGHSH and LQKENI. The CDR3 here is CASSPGREKSPLHF. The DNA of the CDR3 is TGTGCCAGCTCACCAGGTCGCGAAAAATCACCCCTCCACTTT.

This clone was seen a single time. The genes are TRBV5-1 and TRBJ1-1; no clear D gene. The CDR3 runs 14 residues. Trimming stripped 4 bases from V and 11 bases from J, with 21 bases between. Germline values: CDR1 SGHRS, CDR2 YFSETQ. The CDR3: CASSAYRVRERAFF. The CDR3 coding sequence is TGCGCCAGCAGCGCTTATCGGGTCCGGGAACGGGCTTTCTTT. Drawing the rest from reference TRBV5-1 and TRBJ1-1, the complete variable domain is KAGVTQTPRYLIKTRGQQVTLSCSPISGHRSVSWYQQTPGQGLQFLFEYFSETQRNKGNFPGRFSGRQFSNSRSEMNVSTLELGDSALYLCASSAYRVRERAFFGQGTRLTVV.

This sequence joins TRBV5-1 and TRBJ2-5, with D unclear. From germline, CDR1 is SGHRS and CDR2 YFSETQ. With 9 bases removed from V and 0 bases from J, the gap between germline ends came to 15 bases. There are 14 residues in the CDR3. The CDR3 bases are TGCGCCACCCGCGCGGTTCTCAACCAAGAGACCCAGTACTTC. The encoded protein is CATRAVLNQETQYF.

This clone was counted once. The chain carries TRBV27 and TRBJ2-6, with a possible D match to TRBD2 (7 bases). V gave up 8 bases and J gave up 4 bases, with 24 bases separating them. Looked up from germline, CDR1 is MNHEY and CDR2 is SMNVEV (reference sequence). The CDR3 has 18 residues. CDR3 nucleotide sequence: TGTGCCAGCTATTTTCTTCCCCTAGGGGGGGCAGGGGCCAACGTCCTGACTTTC. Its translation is CASYFLPLGGAGANVLTF. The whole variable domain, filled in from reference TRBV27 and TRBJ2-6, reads EAQVTQNPRYLITVTGKKLTVTCSQNMNHEYMSWYRQDPGLGLRQIYYSMNVEVTDKGDVPEGYKVSRKEKRNFPLILESPSPNQTSLYFCASYFLPLGGAGANVLTFGAGSRLTVL.

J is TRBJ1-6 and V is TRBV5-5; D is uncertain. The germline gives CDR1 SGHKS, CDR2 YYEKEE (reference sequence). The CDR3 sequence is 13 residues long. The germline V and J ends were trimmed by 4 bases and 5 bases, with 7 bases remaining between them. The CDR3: CASSIRDNSPLHF. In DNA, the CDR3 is TGTGCCAGCAGCATCCGGGATAATTCACCCCTCCACTTT. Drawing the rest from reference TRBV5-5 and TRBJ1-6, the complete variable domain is DAGVTQSPTHLIKTRGQQVTLRCSPISGHKSVSWYQQVLGQGPQFIFQYYEKEERGRGNFPDRFSARQFPNYSSELNVNALLLGDSALYLCASSIRDNSPLHFGNGTRLTVT.

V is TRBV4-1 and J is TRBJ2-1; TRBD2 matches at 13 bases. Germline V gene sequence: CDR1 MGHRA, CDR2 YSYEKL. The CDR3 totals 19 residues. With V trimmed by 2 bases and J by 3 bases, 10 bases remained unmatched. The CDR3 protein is CASSQSRLAGGTYYNEQFF. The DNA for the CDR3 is TGCGCCAGCAGCCAAAGCCGACTAGCGGGGGGAACCTACTACAATGAGCAGTTCTTC.

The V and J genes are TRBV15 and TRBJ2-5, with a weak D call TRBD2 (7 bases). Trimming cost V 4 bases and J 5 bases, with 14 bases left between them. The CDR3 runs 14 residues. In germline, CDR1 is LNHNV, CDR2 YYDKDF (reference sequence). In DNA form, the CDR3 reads TGTGCCACCAGCAAGGGGGGGGTCGGGGAGACCCAGTACTTC. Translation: CATSKGGVGETQYF.

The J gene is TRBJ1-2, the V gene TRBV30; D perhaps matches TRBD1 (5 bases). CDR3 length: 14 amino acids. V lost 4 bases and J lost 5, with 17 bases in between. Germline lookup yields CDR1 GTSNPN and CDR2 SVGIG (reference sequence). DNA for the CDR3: TGTGCCTGGATGTGGGGGGAGGGGAATTATGGCTACACCTTC. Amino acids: CAWMWGEGNYGYTF.

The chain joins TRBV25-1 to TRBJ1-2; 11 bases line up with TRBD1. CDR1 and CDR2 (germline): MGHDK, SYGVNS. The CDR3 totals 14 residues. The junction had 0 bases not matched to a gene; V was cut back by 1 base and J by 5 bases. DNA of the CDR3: TGTGCCAGCAGTGAATGGGACAGGGGGTATGGCTACACCTTC. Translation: CASSEWDRGYGYTF.

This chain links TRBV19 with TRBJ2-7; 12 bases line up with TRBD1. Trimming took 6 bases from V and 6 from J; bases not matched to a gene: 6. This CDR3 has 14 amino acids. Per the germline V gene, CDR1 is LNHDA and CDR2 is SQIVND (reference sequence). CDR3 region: CASRPGQGAGEQYF. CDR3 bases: TGTGCCAGTAGACCGGGACAGGGGGCAGGCGAGCAGTACTTC.

CDR3 in amino acids: CASSRTGVGYGYTF. The CDR3 nucleotides read TGTGCCAGCAGTCGTACAGGGGTTGGCTATGGCTACACCTTC. This chain joins TRBV6-5 and TRBJ1-2; 7 bases align to TRBD1. The CDR3 extends over 14 amino acids. V lost 5 bases to trimming and J lost 4 bases; unmatched junction nucleotides: 7. Per germline, CDR1 MNHEY and CDR2 SVGAGI.